Listed below are T cell receptor beta chains from one sample, sequenced in a study of response to subunit inactivated influenza vaccine. From the RT-PCR reads, TCRdb called clonotypes with MiXCR, one entry per CDR3 protein. The table has about 830,000 distinct CDR3 sequences, roughly 18% seen once. The sequencing here drew on PBMCs from blood, taken approximately 5 days after vaccination. These receptor sequences come from a man aged 50 or older who received an inactivated influenza vaccine. The CDR3 runs from the conserved cysteine through the conserved F or W. The D gene is left open where the match is weak. Part of the rows lack a size; the others show once, few, many or a class for expanded clones.

D gene: -
J gene: TRBJ1-2
V gene: TRBV29-1
clone size: few
CDR3 protein: CSVVKAGVYGYTF
CDR3 DNA: TGCAGCGTTGTAAAGGCAGGGGTCTATGGCTACACCTTC

D gene: -
J gene: TRBJ2-1
V gene: TRBV3-1
clone size: -
CDR3 protein: CASSQVTGTYNEQFF
CDR3 DNA: TGTGCCAGCAGCCAAGTCACAGGGACCTACAATGAGCAGTTCTTC

D gene: -
J gene: TRBJ2-7
V gene: TRBV3-1
clone size: few
CDR3 protein: CASSQISSYEQYF
CDR3 DNA: TGTGCCAGCAGCCAAATAAGCTCCTACGAGCAGTACTTC

D gene: -
J gene: TRBJ2-3
V gene: TRBV12-3/TRBV12-4
clone size: -
CDR3 protein: CASSRMRDTQYF
CDR3 DNA: TGTGCCAGCAGTCGGATGAGAGATACGCAGTATTTT

D gene: -
J gene: TRBJ2-1
V gene: TRBV7-2
clone size: many
CDR3 protein: CASTQGGDNEQFF
CDR3 DNA: TGTGCCAGCACTCAAGGGGGGGACAATGAGCAGTTCTTC

D gene: -
J gene: TRBJ2-2
V gene: TRBV18
clone size: -
CDR3 protein: CASSPEQATGELFF
CDR3 DNA: TGTGCCAGCTCACCCGAACAGGCCACCGGGGAGCTGTTTTTT

D gene: -
J gene: TRBJ1-1
V gene: TRBV20-1
clone size: -
CDR3 protein: CSAGPTVGFTEAFF
CDR3 DNA: TGCAGTGCCGGACCGACAGTAGGTTTTACTGAAGCTTTCTTT

D gene: -
J gene: TRBJ2-7
V gene: TRBV5-1
clone size: -
CDR3 protein: CASSWGQGAGAEQYF
CDR3 DNA: TGCGCCAGCAGCTGGGGGCAGGGCGCAGGGGCCGAGCAGTACTTC

D gene: -
J gene: TRBJ2-3
V gene: TRBV5-1
clone size: -
CDR3 protein: CASGGGTAKDTQYF
CDR3 DNA: TGCGCCAGCGGGGGGGGGACAGCGAAAGATACGCAGTATTTT

D gene: TRBD2
J gene: TRBJ2-1
V gene: TRBV27
clone size: -
CDR3 protein: CASSLSGLAGDEQFF
CDR3 DNA: TGTGCCAGCAGTTTATCGGGCCTAGCGGGCGATGAGCAGTTCTTC

D gene: -
J gene: TRBJ1-6
V gene: TRBV28
clone size: few
CDR3 protein: CASSMGGTNSPLHF
CDR3 DNA: TGTGCCAGCAGTATGGGGGGGACCAATTCACCCCTCCACTTT

D gene: TRBD2
J gene: TRBJ2-1
V gene: TRBV7-2
clone size: few
CDR3 protein: CASSLLVAGVRNEQFF
CDR3 DNA: TGTGCCAGCAGCTTACTGGTAGCGGGAGTGCGGAATGAGCAGTTCTTC

D gene: TRBD2
J gene: TRBJ2-3
V gene: TRBV9
clone size: -
CDR3 protein: CASSVSPTSGGTDTQYF
CDR3 DNA: TGTGCCAGCAGCGTTTCCCCGACTAGCGGGGGGACTGATACGCAGTATTTT

D gene: -
J gene: TRBJ2-1
V gene: TRBV5-8
clone size: -
CDR3 protein: CASSLVGQNLYNEQFF
CDR3 DNA: TGTGCCAGCAGCTTGGTAGGGCAGAACCTCTACAATGAGCAGTTCTTC

D gene: -
J gene: TRBJ1-4
V gene: TRBV7-2
clone size: many
CDR3 protein: CASSRFGPEKLFF
CDR3 DNA: TGTGCCAGCAGCCGCTTCGGTCCTGAAAAACTGTTTTTT

D gene: -
J gene: TRBJ2-7
V gene: TRBV12-3/TRBV12-4
clone size: few
CDR3 protein: CASSSSNREQYF
CDR3 DNA: TGTGCCAGCAGTTCTTCCAACAGGGAGCAGTACTTC

D gene: TRBD2
J gene: TRBJ2-2
V gene: TRBV20-1
clone size: -
CDR3 protein: CSASSRKLAGDLDTGELFF
CDR3 DNA: TGCAGTGCTAGTTCTCGGAAATTAGCGGGAGATTTAGACACCGGGGAGCTGTTTTTT

D gene: TRBD1
J gene: TRBJ2-3
V gene: TRBV20-1
clone size: few
CDR3 protein: CSANGQGPPHTDTQYF
CDR3 DNA: TGCAGTGCTAATGGACAGGGGCCACCACACACAGATACGCAGTATTTT

D gene: TRBD2
J gene: TRBJ2-7
V gene: TRBV5-6
clone size: few
CDR3 protein: CASSLDGGAEEQYF
CDR3 DNA: TGTGCCAGCAGCTTGGACGGGGGGGCCGAGGAGCAGTACTTC

D gene: TRBD2
J gene: TRBJ2-7
V gene: TRBV29-1
clone size: -
CDR3 protein: CSTSGTSGRSYEQYF
CDR3 DNA: TGCAGCACATCCGGCACTAGCGGGCGATCCTACGAGCAGTACTTC

D gene: -
J gene: TRBJ2-5
V gene: TRBV5-1
clone size: -
CDR3 protein: CASSAPGLLLETQYF
CDR3 DNA: TGCGCCAGCAGCGCTCCGGGACTCCTTTTAGAGACCCAGTACTTC

D gene: -
J gene: TRBJ2-1
V gene: TRBV5-1
clone size: many
CDR3 protein: CASSLAGALYSYNEQFF
CDR3 DNA: TGCGCCAGCAGCTTGGCGGGGGCTCTATACTCCTACAATGAGCAGTTCTTC

D gene: TRBD1
J gene: TRBJ2-7
V gene: TRBV30
clone size: -
CDR3 protein: CAWSQQGIEQYF
CDR3 DNA: TGTGCCTGGAGTCAACAGGGGATCGAGCAGTACTTC

D gene: -
J gene: TRBJ1-1
V gene: TRBV5-1
clone size: -
CDR3 protein: CASSVSANTEAFF
CDR3 DNA: TGCGCCAGCAGCGTCTCAGCGAACACTGAAGCTTTCTTT

D gene: TRBD2
J gene: TRBJ2-1
V gene: TRBV20-1
clone size: few
CDR3 protein: CSTRPGLALGGPYNEQFF
CDR3 DNA: TGCAGTACCCGCCCGGGACTAGCGCTCGGAGGGCCCTACAATGAGCAGTTCTTC

D gene: TRBD1
J gene: TRBJ2-2
V gene: TRBV12-3/TRBV12-4
clone size: -
CDR3 protein: CASSFRDRGNTGELFF
CDR3 DNA: TGTGCCAGCAGTTTCCGGGACAGGGGCAACACCGGGGAGCTGTTTTTT

D gene: -
J gene: TRBJ1-4
V gene: TRBV12-3/TRBV12-4
clone size: few
CDR3 protein: CASSRDLGEKLFF
CDR3 DNA: TGTGCCAGCAGCCGGGACCTAGGAGAAAAACTGTTTTTT

D gene: -
J gene: TRBJ2-2
V gene: TRBV7-3
clone size: -
CDR3 protein: CASSLISDTGELFF
CDR3 DNA: TGTGCCAGCAGCTTAATTTCCGACACCGGGGAGCTGTTTTTT

D gene: -
J gene: TRBJ2-5
V gene: TRBV11-2
clone size: -
CDR3 protein: CASSLERGSLQETQYF
CDR3 DNA: TGTGCCAGCAGCTTAGAGAGGGGGTCGCTCCAAGAGACCCAGTACTTC

D gene: -
J gene: TRBJ1-1
V gene: TRBV10-3
clone size: -
CDR3 protein: CAISEGWGGVRAFF
CDR3 DNA: TGTGCCATCAGTGAAGGATGGGGAGGGGTGAGGGCTTTCTTT

D gene: -
J gene: TRBJ2-2
V gene: TRBV12-3/TRBV12-4
clone size: many
CDR3 protein: CASNSMGDTGELFF
CDR3 DNA: TGTGCCAGCAACAGCATGGGGGACACCGGGGAGCTGTTTTTT

D gene: -
J gene: TRBJ2-5
V gene: TRBV6-1
clone size: few
CDR3 protein: CASRLSGGKETQYF
CDR3 DNA: TGTGCCAGCCGGCTCTCGGGCGGGAAAGAGACCCAGTACTTC

D gene: -
J gene: TRBJ2-7
V gene: TRBV9
clone size: -
CDR3 protein: CASSPPDKAYEQYF
CDR3 DNA: TGTGCCAGCAGCCCCCCAGACAAAGCCTACGAGCAGTACTTC

D gene: -
J gene: TRBJ1-5
V gene: TRBV6-5
clone size: -
CDR3 protein: CASRRGEEPQHF
CDR3 DNA: TGTGCCAGCAGGCGCGGAGAGGAGCCCCAGCATTTT

D gene: -
J gene: TRBJ2-2
V gene: TRBV6-2/TRBV6-3
clone size: few
CDR3 protein: CASSWSDTSGELFF
CDR3 DNA: TGTGCCAGCAGTTGGTCAGATACCTCCGGGGAGCTGTTTTTT

D gene: TRBD2
J gene: TRBJ2-3
V gene: TRBV5-1
clone size: -
CDR3 protein: CASSSGGLAGHTDTQYF
CDR3 DNA: TGCGCCAGCAGTTCCGGCGGACTAGCGGGGCACACAGATACGCAGTATTTT

D gene: TRBD2
J gene: TRBJ2-3
V gene: TRBV29-1
clone size: many
CDR3 protein: CSVGGGSFTDTQYF
CDR3 DNA: TGCAGCGTCGGGGGGGGCAGCTTCACAGATACGCAGTATTTT

D gene: TRBD1
J gene: TRBJ1-2
V gene: TRBV12-3/TRBV12-4
clone size: few
CDR3 protein: CASRGQGRVRGYTF
CDR3 DNA: TGTGCCAGCAGGGGACAGGGGAGGGTGCGTGGCTACACCTTC

D gene: TRBD1
J gene: TRBJ1-1
V gene: TRBV20-1
clone size: few
CDR3 protein: CSARDLRGMNTEAFF
CDR3 DNA: TGCAGTGCTAGAGATCTCAGGGGGATGAACACTGAAGCTTTCTTT

D gene: -
J gene: TRBJ1-1
V gene: TRBV12-3/TRBV12-4
clone size: few
CDR3 protein: CASRLSTGNTEAFF
CDR3 DNA: TGTGCCAGCAGGTTATCCACAGGGAACACTGAAGCTTTCTTT

D gene: -
J gene: TRBJ2-1
V gene: TRBV29-1
clone size: few
CDR3 protein: CSVPDSPINEQFF
CDR3 DNA: TGCAGCGTTCCTGACAGCCCCATAAATGAGCAGTTCTTC

D gene: -
J gene: TRBJ2-1
V gene: TRBV20-1
clone size: -
CDR3 protein: CRTIGLYDEQFF
CDR3 DNA: TGCAGGACTATCGGACTGTACGATGAGCAGTTCTTC

D gene: -
J gene: TRBJ2-5
V gene: TRBV18
clone size: few
CDR3 protein: CASSPSEFQETQYF
CDR3 DNA: TGTGCCAGCTCACCATCTGAGTTTCAAGAGACCCAGTACTTC

D gene: -
J gene: TRBJ2-4
V gene: TRBV4-1
clone size: few
CDR3 protein: CASSREDSSLKNIQYF
CDR3 DNA: TGCGCCAGCAGCCGAGAAGACAGTTCTCTCAAAAACATTCAGTACTTC

D gene: -
J gene: TRBJ2-1
V gene: TRBV12-3/TRBV12-4
clone size: -
CDR3 protein: CASKGSGVDQFF
CDR3 DNA: TGTGCCAGCAAGGGGAGTGGGGTTGATCAGTTCTTC

D gene: -
J gene: TRBJ2-2
V gene: TRBV5-1
clone size: -
CDR3 protein: CASSQTGGANTGELFF
CDR3 DNA: TGCGCCAGCAGCCAGACAGGCGGCGCGAACACCGGGGAGCTGTTTTTT